Below, 19 T cell receptor beta chains from the same sample are listed, as sequenced in a study of blood T cells in healthy people across ages. A J-beta primer mix and a sample-barcoded 5' primer were used in a second PCR of about 7 to 11 cycles. Using its own MiXCR run on the 5' RACE reads, TCRdb lists one record per CDR3 protein. The sample contains hundreds of thousands of distinct CDR3 sequences, roughly 25% of which appear only once. This sample was also put to use in a study of T cells of mothers and their children.

Material: blood. The receptors come from a boy aged 5-17 years in good health.

This rearrangement joins TRBV5-1 to TRBJ1-4, with TRBD1 identical over 7 bases. The CDR3 runs to 13 residues. J lost 7 bases, V lost 2 bases, and 2 bases had no gene match. Germline CDR1 SGHRS, CDR2 YFSETQ. The CDR3 sequence: CASSLTGVEKLFF. CDR3 nucleotide sequence: TGCGCCAGCAGCTTAACAGGGGTTGAAAAACTGTTTTTT.

This chain joins TRBV20-1 and TRBJ1-1; 7 bases map to TRBD1. J gave up 8 bases and V 6 bases, and 6 bases lay outside the gene matches. CDR1 is DFQATT and CDR2 is SNEGSKA in the germline V gene (reference sequence). CDR3 length: 11 residues. The chain's CDR3 is CSAFWGQEAFF. The CDR3, as DNA: TGCAGTGCCTTCTGGGGACAGGAAGCTTTCTTT.

This sequence joins TRBV29-1 and TRBJ1-2; D gene unclear. V lost 4 bases to trimming and J lost 4 bases, with 4 bases between them. In germline, CDR1 is SQVTM, CDR2 ANQGSEA. The CDR3 is 10 amino acids. The CDR3 bases are TGCAGCGTTGTTCTCTATGGCTACACCTTC. Translating it yields CSVVLYGYTF.

The chain is built from TRBV7-8 and TRBJ2-3, with a tentative D call TRBD1 (7 bases). Germline CDR1 is SGHVS and CDR2 is FQNEAQ. V lost 5 bases, J lost 7 bases, and 19 bases lay in between. This CDR3 spans 15 amino acids. This CDR3 reads CASSLAGQKLNTQYF. In DNA form, the CDR3 reads TGTGCCAGCAGCCTCGCGGGACAGAAGTTGAATACGCAGTATTTT.

This clonotype turned up a few times. The CDR3 sequence: CASSGSPGLAGGGAYNEQFF. CDR3 DNA sequence: TGTGCCAGCAGCGGGTCCCCCGGGCTAGCGGGAGGAGGGGCCTACAATGAGCAGTTCTTC. V is TRBV9 and J is TRBJ2-1; 11 bases are a match to TRBD2. Unmatched junction bases numbered 16, after V lost 3 bases and J lost 2 bases. The germline CDR1 and CDR2 sequences are SGDLS and YYNGEE. This CDR3 region has 20 residues.

This chain joins TRBV5-6 and TRBJ2-1; TRBD2 is a possible D gene (5 bases). The CDR3 spans 11 residues. Germline CDR1 reads SGHDT; CDR2 reads YYEEEE. With 5 bases removed from V and 8 bases from J, the gap between germline ends came to 8 bases. CDR3 nucleotides: TGTGCCAGCAGTTCTAGCTATGAGCAGTTCTTC. Amino acid sequence: CASSSSYEQFF.

A few counts support this clonotype. The chain links TRBV20-1 to TRBJ2-1, with TRBD2 matching 12 bases. Germline values: CDR1 DFQATT, CDR2 SNEGSKA (reference sequence). The CDR3 has 15 amino acids. After removal of 5 bases from V and 8 bases from J, the junction contained 10 bases not matched to a gene. The CDR3: CSAYPRLAGVYEQFF. CDR3 DNA sequence: TGCAGTGCTTACCCCAGACTAGCGGGAGTTTATGAGCAGTTCTTC.

This clonotype was detected only a few times. The rearrangement links TRBV6-6 to TRBJ1-1; a possible D gene is TRBD1 (5 bases). Germline lookup yields CDR1 MNHNY and CDR2 SVGAGI (reference sequence). This CDR3 is 14 amino acids long. V lost 7 bases, J lost 6 bases, and 18 bases lay in between. The CDR3 protein is CASTRDPGLSEAFF. The CDR3 region has the DNA TGTGCCAGCACCCGGGACCCGGGTCTTTCTGAAGCTTTCTTT.

This clonotype was counted between two and nine times. The J gene is TRBJ2-1, the V gene TRBV7-9, with a possible D match to TRBD1 (6 bases). The germline gives CDR1 SEHNR, CDR2 FQNEAQ (reference sequence). This CDR3 is built from 13 residues. Trimming took 5 bases from V and 5 from J, leaving 10 bases between them. CDR3 in DNA: TGTGCCAGCAGCACGGGACAAAACAATGAGCAGTTCTTC. Translating gives CASSTGQNNEQFF.

J is TRBJ2-1 and V is TRBV4-1; D might be TRBD1 (6 bases). In germline, CDR1 is MGHRA, CDR2 YSYEKL. This CDR3 comprises 17 residues. Trimming cost V 1 base and J 1 base, with 14 bases left between them. The DNA of the CDR3 is TGCGCCAGCAGCCAAGGGGCAGGGGATCGTTCCTACAATGAGCAGTTCTTC. The encoded protein is CASSQGAGDRSYNEQFF.

CDR3 nucleotide sequence: TGTGCCAGCAGTTATCGAATTTTGAGCTCCTACAATGAGCAGTTCTTC. This sequence encodes CASSYRILSSYNEQFF. This chain joins TRBV6-5 and TRBJ2-1, with D hard to call. The germline gives CDR1 MNHEY, CDR2 SVGAGI. The CDR3 has 16 residues. Trimming pared 3 bases from V and 0 bases from J, leaving 12 bases between.

The V call is TRBV7-9, the J call TRBJ2-7; either TRBD1 or TRBD2 may supply D (6 bases each). Germline V gene lookup returns CDR1 SEHNR and CDR2 FQNEAQ (reference sequence). This CDR3 has 13 residues. The germline V and J ends were trimmed by 7 bases and 1 base, with 11 bases remaining between them. CDR3 loop: CASNRGQSYEQYF. The CDR3 nucleotides are TGTGCCAGCAACCGGGGGCAGTCCTACGAGCAGTACTTC.

This clonotype was seen a handful of times. The V and J genes are TRBV2 and TRBJ1-5; D is perhaps TRBD1 (6 bases). This CDR3 has 15 amino acids. Germline V gene data show CDR1 as SNHLY and CDR2 as FYNNEI. Trimming removed 6 bases at V and 0 bases at J, with 12 bases between. The CDR3 bases are TGTGCCAGCAGCGAGGGGGGGTATAGCAATCAGCCCCAGCATTTT. Its protein product is CASSEGGYSNQPQHF.

The chain couples TRBV2 to TRBJ1-2; D is unclear. Germline assignment: CDR1 SNHLY and CDR2 FYNNEI. This CDR3 contains 13 residues. V shed 4 bases and J shed 4 bases, with 10 bases lying between them. The CDR3 sequence is CASSGNAPYGYTF. The CDR3 DNA sequence: TGTGCCAGCAGTGGGAACGCCCCCTATGGCTACACCTTC.

This clonotype was detected only a few times. The genes are TRBV20-1 and TRBJ2-1; D remains ambiguous. Looked up from germline, CDR1 is DFQATT and CDR2 is SNEGSKA (reference sequence). This CDR3 region has 11 residues. Trimming cost V 2 bases and J 9 bases, with 8 bases left between them. CDR3 residues: CSARNLAEQFF. The CDR3 nucleotides are TGCAGTGCTAGAAACTTGGCTGAGCAGTTCTTC.

This clonotype was observed a few times. This chain joins TRBV4-1 and TRBJ2-1, with TRBD2 matching 8 bases. The CDR3 runs 15 residues. The junction had 6 bases not matched to a gene; V was cut back by 1 base and J by 7 bases. CDR1 and CDR2 (germline): MGHRA, YSYEKL. The CDR3 spells CASSQGTGGPNEQFF. The CDR3 DNA reads as TGCGCCAGCAGCCAAGGAACGGGAGGGCCTAATGAGCAGTTCTTC.

Ten or more counts support this clonotype. The chain carries TRBV28 and TRBJ2-5, with 9 bases fitting TRBD2. Trimming at V came to 2 bases and at J to 5 bases, leaving 3 bases not matched to a gene. Germline CDR1 is MDHEN and CDR2 is SYDVKM. CDR3 length: 14 residues. The CDR3 spells CASSLGGRAETQYF. The CDR3, as DNA: TGTGCCAGCAGTTTAGGCGGGAGGGCGGAGACCCAGTACTTC.

This clonotype occurred a few times. The chain employs TRBV6-1 and TRBJ2-5, with 7 bases identical to TRBD2. The CDR3 length is 13 residues. Germline values: CDR1 MNHNS, CDR2 SASEGT. The V and J ends lost 7 bases and 2 bases, in that order; junction bases with no gene match: 4. The CDR3 DNA is TGTGCCAGCATATTCGGGGGGCAAGAGACCCAGTACTTC. It codes for CASIFGGQETQYF.

This clonotype was counted a few times. J is TRBJ2-5 and V is TRBV11-3, with 13 bases fitting TRBD2. CDR1 SGHNT and CDR2 YENEEA come from the germline V gene. The CDR3 length is 18 residues. Unmatched junction bases numbered 13, after V lost 4 bases and J lost 5 bases. CDR3 region: CASSSFKGLAGIFETQYF. The CDR3 region has the DNA TGTGCCAGCAGCTCCTTTAAGGGACTAGCGGGGATATTTGAGACCCAGTACTTC.